This T cell receptor beta chain is drawn from a study of T cell repertoires in cytomegalovirus infection. Turning to the study itself: In public TCR beta signatures, there were indications of both CMV infection and matching HLA type.

Each CDR3 protein is one row after TCRdb ran MiXCR on the reads. Of some 940,000 distinct CDR3 sequences listed, around a third are singletons. Comment on this clonotype: Its antigen is as yet unknown.

Broader study findings: In two of eight donors, the top clonotype was HLA-C-restricted CMV-specific. The cumulative frequency of public TCR beta families identified carriers of CMV plus the relevant HLA.

The source material was cultured CD8+ T cells from PBMCs, sampled from culture after CMV antigen stimulation. This clonotype was obtained from a human donor in good health (CMV status not recorded). Some clones in this sample may be carry-over from other donors' samples.

The CDR3 DNA is TGCGCCAGCAGTCAATCGGAAGGGAGCAATGAGCAGTTCTTC. As protein: CASSQSEGSNEQFF. The V and J genes are TRBV23-1 and TRBJ2-1; D may be TRBD2 (5 bases). TRBV23-1 is marked as an open reading frame, function uncertain. The germline V and J ends were trimmed by 0 bases and 6 bases, with 9 bases remaining between them. The CDR3 runs to 14 residues.